Listed here are 26 T cell receptor beta chains from one sample, sequenced in a study of CD8 T cells in ankylosing spondylitis. TCRdb reprocessed the 5' RACE reads with MiXCR, giving one entry per CDR3 protein. The sample lists about 250,000 distinct CDR3 sequences; roughly a third were seen once. The sample comprised blood, either unsorted or a sorted T cell fraction (not recorded which). The receptors were sampled from a male donor with ankylosing spondylitis or in good health (not recorded which).

This chain links TRBV3-1 with TRBJ2-2, with TRBD2 matching over 7 bases. CDR3 length: 17 residues. From germline, CDR1 is LGHDT and CDR2 YNNKEL (reference sequence). Trimming at V came to 0 bases and at J to 1 base, leaving 5 bases not matched to a gene. CDR3 amino acids: CASSQERLAVNTGELFF. In DNA form, the CDR3 reads TGTGCCAGCAGCCAAGAGCGGCTAGCGGTGAACACCGGGGAGCTGTTTTTT.

The gene calls are TRBV20-1 and TRBJ2-1; no reliable D call. In germline, CDR1 is DFQATT, CDR2 SNEGSKA (reference sequence). The CDR3 is made up of 13 amino acids. The ends were cut back, 5 bases at V and 5 bases at J, with 13 bases in the middle. The CDR3 nucleotides are TGCAGTGCTCCACCGCGCGTGAACAATGAGCAGTTCTTC. It specifies CSAPPRVNNEQFF.

In its sample, this clonotype was seen a few times. The V gene is TRBV7-6, the J gene TRBJ2-7, with no clear D. Germline CDR1 is SGHVS and CDR2 is FNYEAQ. V lost 1 base and J lost 4, with 8 bases in between. This CDR3 spans 13 amino acids. CDR3 nucleotide sequence: TGTGCCAGCAGCTTAGAAGACGGTTACGAGCAGTACTTC. Amino acids: CASSLEDGYEQYF.

The chain couples TRBV25-1 to TRBJ1-5; TRBD1 aligns across 9 bases. This CDR3 has 14 residues. The germline V gene has CDR1 MGHDK and CDR2 SYGVNS. V dropped 2 bases and J dropped 6; count of bases not matched to a gene: 2. The CDR3 sequence is CASSEGTGIQPQHF. DNA of the CDR3: TGTGCCAGCAGTGAAGGGACAGGGATTCAGCCCCAGCATTTT.

The CDR3 region is CATSSLKGGKAIGELFF. CDR3 DNA: TGTGCCACCAGCAGTTTAAAGGGGGGGAAGGCGATCGGGGAGCTGTTTTTT. The chain employs TRBV15 and TRBJ2-2, with D perhaps matching TRBD2 (7 bases). From germline, CDR1 is LNHNV and CDR2 YYDKDF (reference sequence). This CDR3 is built from 17 residues. V was cut by 3 bases and J by 7 bases, with 21 bases left in between. Looking up the rest from reference TRBV15 and TRBJ2-2 gives the full variable domain: DAMVIQNPRYQVTQFGKPVTLSCSQTLNHNVMYWYQQKSSQAPKLLFHYYDKDFNNEADTPDNFQSRRPNTSFCFLDIRSPGLGDTAMYLCATSSLKGGKAIGELFFGEGSRLTVL.

This sequence joins TRBV20-1 and TRBJ2-5; D perhaps matches TRBD1 (5 bases). Germline V gene data show CDR1 as DFQATT and CDR2 as SNEGSKA (reference sequence). V was pared by 6 bases and J by 4 bases, with 24 bases between. The CDR3 has 16 amino acids. CDR3 DNA: TGCAGTGCCCCCTTGCCAAAGGGGTCTTGGGGAGAGACCCAGTACTTC. It codes for CSAPLPKGSWGETQYF.

The chain uses TRBV10-2 and TRBJ2-5; D remains ambiguous. Germline V gives CDR1 WSHSY, CDR2 SAAADI. This CDR3 is built from 11 residues. The V end was cut by 6 bases, the J end by 2 bases, with 4 bases between. The CDR3 loop is CASRNQETQYF. The CDR3 DNA reads as TGCGCCAGCAGGAATCAAGAGACCCAGTACTTC.

This clonotype was seen more than once but under ten times. The chain uses TRBV12-3 or TRBV12-4 and TRBJ2-5; D is undetermined. The germline V and J ends were trimmed by 5 bases and 2 bases, with 12 bases remaining between them. The CDR3 sequence is 14 residues long. The DNA of the CDR3 is TGTGCCAGCAGTAGATCAGTAGGACAAGAGACCCAGTACTTC. The encoded protein is CASSRSVGQETQYF.

This clonotype was recorded a few times. V usage is TRBV12-3 or TRBV12-4 and J usage is TRBJ2-7; D gene uncertain. This CDR3 is 11 amino acids long. The ends were cut back, 3 bases at V and 3 bases at J, with 3 bases in the middle. CDR3 sequence (DNA): TGTGCCAGCAGTTTCTACTACGAGCAGTACTTC. Residues: CASSFYYEQYF.

The genes are TRBV20-1 and TRBJ2-2; D is undetermined. V dropped 5 bases and J dropped 3 bases, with 10 bases sitting between them. The CDR3 has 13 amino acids. Germline V gene sequence: CDR1 DFQATT, CDR2 SNEGSKA (reference sequence). CDR3 bases: TGCAGTGCTTATGGGTACGACACCGGGGAGCTGTTTTTT. Protein sequence: CSAYGYDTGELFF.

This clonotype showed up just a few times. The chain joins TRBV24-1 to TRBJ1-1; D gene ambiguous. Between the trimmed V and J ends, which lost 0 bases and 3 bases, there was a span of 7 bases. Germline V gives CDR1 KGHDR, CDR2 SFDVKD. This CDR3 comprises 14 residues. CDR3 DNA: TGTGCCACCAGTGATTTGGGGGTGTACACTGAAGCTTTCTTT. Protein product: CATSDLGVYTEAFF.

The chain couples TRBV10-1 to TRBJ2-7, with a possible D match to TRBD1 (6 bases). The CDR3 is made up of 13 amino acids. In germline, CDR1 is WNHNN, CDR2 SYGVQD (reference sequence). Trimming cost V 6 bases and J 0 bases, with 9 bases left between them. CDR3 coding DNA: TGCGCCAGCAGCGACAGGATCTCCTACGAGCAGTACTTC. Residues: CASSDRISYEQYF.

This clonotype was counted only a few times. The chain links TRBV20-1 to TRBJ2-3; TRBD1 matches at 7 bases. Germline CDR1 DFQATT, CDR2 SNEGSKA (reference sequence). The ends lost 5 bases at V and 6 bases at J; junction bases unmatched: 11. The CDR3 extends over 14 amino acids. This chain's CDR3 is CSASDRRHRDTQYF. CDR3 DNA sequence: TGCAGTGCTTCGGACAGGAGACACAGGGATACGCAGTATTTT.

This sequence joins TRBV11-2 and TRBJ2-7, with TRBD1 matching over 8 bases. The CDR3 covers 15 residues. V lost 7 bases to trimming and J lost 2 bases; unmatched junction nucleotides: 10. Germline values: CDR1 SGHAT, CDR2 FQNNGV. The CDR3: CASTRSGTGPYEQYF. In nucleotides, the CDR3 is TGTGCCAGCACCCGGAGTGGGACAGGCCCCTACGAGCAGTACTTC. Complete variable domain (other parts from reference TRBV11-2 and TRBJ2-7): EAGVAQSPRYKIIEKRQSVAFWCNPISGHATLYWYQQILGQGPKLLIQFQNNGVVDDSQLPKDRFSAERLKGVDSTLKIQPAKLEDSAVYLCASTRSGTGPYEQYFGPGTRLTVT.

V gene TRBV18 combines with J gene TRBJ2-6; 7 positions match TRBD1. V was pared by 2 bases and J by 0 bases, with 4 bases of the junction left unmatched. Per germline, CDR1 KGHSH and CDR2 LQKENI. The CDR3 is made up of 17 amino acids. CDR3 sequence (DNA): TGTGCCAGCTCACCAGTGACAGGGTCCTCTGGGGCCAACGTCCTGACTTTC. This sequence encodes CASSPVTGSSGANVLTF.

V gene TRBV28 combines with J gene TRBJ2-5; TRBD2 might be the D (5 bases). The ends were cut back, 7 bases at V and 5 bases at J, with 14 bases in the middle. Germline CDR1 MDHEN, CDR2 SYDVKM. The CDR3 loop spans 13 amino acids. DNA for the CDR3: TGTGCCAGCAACGAACTAGTTGGGGAGACCCAGTACTTC. Its protein is CASNELVGETQYF.

The CDR3 spells CASTSGGLPQYF. The CDR3 DNA follows: TGTGCCAGCACCTCAGGCGGACTCCCGCAGTATTTT. The V gene is TRBV11-2, the J gene TRBJ2-3, with TRBD2 as a possible D gene (5 bases). The ends were cut back, 7 bases at V and 10 bases at J, with 15 bases in the middle. This CDR3 has 12 residues. The germline CDR1 and CDR2 sequences are SGHAT and FQNNGV.

The V call is TRBV5-1, the J call TRBJ1-6; D perhaps matches TRBD1 (6 bases). The CDR3 extends over 15 amino acids. Germline CDR1 is SGHRS and CDR2 is YFSETQ. V dropped 1 base and J dropped 6 bases, with 11 bases sitting between them. CDR3 in amino acids: CASSLQQGGNSPLHF. CDR3 sequence (DNA): TGCGCCAGCAGCTTGCAACAGGGCGGTAATTCACCCCTCCACTTT.

The chain combines TRBV10-3 with TRBJ2-7; 8 bases align to TRBD2. The CDR3 contains 18 residues. CDR1 is ENHRY and CDR2 is SYGVKD in the germline V gene. Trimming took 2 bases from V and 0 from J; bases not matched to a gene: 12. The CDR3 DNA sequence: TGTGCCATCAGTGAGCCAGCAGGTAACGGGGGGGACTCCTACGAGCAGTACTTC. Translating it yields CAISEPAGNGGDSYEQYF.

This clonotype was detected many times. This chain joins TRBV5-1 and TRBJ2-7, with D possibly TRBD1 on 6 matching bases. The germline V gene encodes CDR1 SGHRS and CDR2 YFSETQ. Trimming took off 0 bases at V and 3 bases at J, with 22 bases between the two ends. The CDR3 extends over 18 amino acids. The CDR3: CASSLAQGSGDIDYEQYF. For the CDR3, the DNA is TGCGCCAGCAGCTTGGCTCAAGGCTCAGGGGACATCGACTACGAGCAGTACTTC.

This clonotype appeared a few times. This chain joins TRBV15 and TRBJ2-5; 9 bases agree with TRBD1. The CDR3 consists of 14 residues. The germline gives CDR1 LNHNV, CDR2 YYDKDF (reference sequence). V lost 4 bases and J lost 6; bases outside the gene matches: 6. The CDR3 spells CATSTGTGSQTQYF. The DNA of the CDR3 is TGTGCCACCAGCACGGGGACAGGGAGCCAGACCCAGTACTTC.

The chain employs TRBV10-1 and TRBJ2-3; 8 bases map to TRBD1. This CDR3 has 16 residues. The germline gives CDR1 WNHNN, CDR2 SYGVQD (reference sequence). Trimming at V came to 0 bases and at J to 9 bases, leaving 11 bases not matched to a gene. This chain's CDR3 is CASSESGDRGVRTQYF. The CDR3 DNA reads as TGCGCCAGCAGTGAGTCGGGCGACAGGGGAGTCAGGACGCAGTATTTT.

As for this clonotype: At one boundary the junction diverges from the germline segment, which might be a read error. The CDR3 is CSAREGDRGPEPQYF. DNA of the CDR3: TGCAGTGCTAGAGAGGGGGACAGGGGGCCAGAGCCCCAGTACTTC. The chain employs TRBV20-1 and TRBJ2-5, with 12 bases lining up with TRBD1. Germline V gene sequence: CDR1 DFQATT, CDR2 SNEGSKA (reference sequence). The CDR3 consists of 15 residues.

In its sample, this clonotype was seen a few times. V gene TRBV29-1 combines with J gene TRBJ2-2; D may be TRBD1 or TRBD2 (5 bases each). In germline, CDR1 is SQVTM, CDR2 ANQGSEA. V shed 4 bases and J shed 6 bases, with 12 bases lying between them. The CDR3 extends over 13 amino acids. CDR3 protein: CSVAGTPAGELFF. CDR3 bases: TGCAGCGTTGCGGGGACCCCTGCCGGGGAGCTGTTTTTT.

The rearrangement links TRBV18 to TRBJ2-3; the D gene is possibly TRBD2 (6 bases). With 8 bases removed from V and 0 bases from J, the gap between germline ends came to 15 bases. Germline CDR1 and CDR2: KGHSH and LQKENI. This CDR3 region has 15 residues. The DNA of the CDR3 is TGTGCCAGCAGCCCGGACTACCTGAGCACAGATACGCAGTATTTT. Amino acid sequence: CASSPDYLSTDTQYF.

This chain joins TRBV7-6 and TRBJ2-2, with D unresolved. The germline V gene encodes CDR1 SGHVS and CDR2 FNYEAQ. The CDR3 is 15 residues long. V was clipped by 0 bases and J by 4 bases, with 9 bases between them. The DNA of the CDR3 is TGTGCCAGCAGCTTAGCGGGCGGTAGCACCGGGGAGCTGTTTTTT. Its protein product is CASSLAGGSTGELFF.